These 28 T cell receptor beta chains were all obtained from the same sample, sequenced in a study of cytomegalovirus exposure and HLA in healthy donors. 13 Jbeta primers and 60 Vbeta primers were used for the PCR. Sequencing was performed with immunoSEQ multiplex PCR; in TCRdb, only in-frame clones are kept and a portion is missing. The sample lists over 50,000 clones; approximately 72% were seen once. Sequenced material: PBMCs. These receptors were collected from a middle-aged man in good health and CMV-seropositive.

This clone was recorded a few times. The CDR3 protein is CASSFRGEAKNIQYF. The CDR3 DNA sequence: TGCGCCAGCAGCTTCAGGGGAGAAGCCAAAAACATTCAGTACTTC. The rearrangement links TRBV5-1 to TRBJ2-4, with D possibly matching TRBD1 (6 bases). V was trimmed by 2 bases and J by 0 bases, leaving 9 bases between them. This CDR3 has 15 amino acids. Germline values: CDR1 SGHRS, CDR2 YFSETQ. Full variable domain (rest looked up from reference TRBV5-1 and TRBJ2-4): KAGVTQTPRYLIKTRGQQVTLSCSPISGHRSVSWYQQTPGQGLQFLFEYFSETQRNKGNFPGRFSGRQFSNSRSEMNVSTLELGDSALYLCASSFRGEAKNIQYFGAGTRLSVL.

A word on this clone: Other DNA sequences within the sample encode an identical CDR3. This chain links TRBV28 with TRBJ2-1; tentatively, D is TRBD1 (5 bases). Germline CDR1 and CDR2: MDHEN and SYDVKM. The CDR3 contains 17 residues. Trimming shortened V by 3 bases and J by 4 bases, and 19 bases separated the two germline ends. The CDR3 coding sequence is TGTGCCAGCAGTTTGGCGCCCATCGCAGGGTATTACAATGAGCAGTTCTTC. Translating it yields CASSLAPIAGYYNEQFF.

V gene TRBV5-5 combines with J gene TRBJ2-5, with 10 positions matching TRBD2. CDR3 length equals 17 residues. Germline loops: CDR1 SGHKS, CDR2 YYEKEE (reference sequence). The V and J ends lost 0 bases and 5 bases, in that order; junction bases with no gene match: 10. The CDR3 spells CASSLAGSGRALETQYF. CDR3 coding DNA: TGTGCCAGCAGCTTGGCGGGCAGCGGGAGGGCCCTGGAGACCCAGTACTTC.

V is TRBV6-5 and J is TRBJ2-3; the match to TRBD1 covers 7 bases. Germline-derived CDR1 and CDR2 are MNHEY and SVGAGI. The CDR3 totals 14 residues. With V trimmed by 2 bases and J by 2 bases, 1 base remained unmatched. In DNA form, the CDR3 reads TGTGCCAGCAGTTACACAGGGGCCACAGATACGCAGTATTTT. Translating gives CASSYTGATDTQYF.

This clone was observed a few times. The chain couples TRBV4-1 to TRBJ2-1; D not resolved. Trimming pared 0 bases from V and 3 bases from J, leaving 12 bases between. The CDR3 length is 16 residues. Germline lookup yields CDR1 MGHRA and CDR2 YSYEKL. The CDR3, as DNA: TGCGCCAGCAGCCAAGAAGCAGGAAAAGGCTACAATGAGCAGTTCTTC. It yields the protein CASSQEAGKGYNEQFF.

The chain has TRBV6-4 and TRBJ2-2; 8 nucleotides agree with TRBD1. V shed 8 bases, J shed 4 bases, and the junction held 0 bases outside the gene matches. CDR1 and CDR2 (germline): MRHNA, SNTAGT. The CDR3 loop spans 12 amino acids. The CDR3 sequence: CASGTGTGELFF. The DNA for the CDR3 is TGTGCCAGCGGGACAGGCACCGGGGAGCTGTTTTTT.

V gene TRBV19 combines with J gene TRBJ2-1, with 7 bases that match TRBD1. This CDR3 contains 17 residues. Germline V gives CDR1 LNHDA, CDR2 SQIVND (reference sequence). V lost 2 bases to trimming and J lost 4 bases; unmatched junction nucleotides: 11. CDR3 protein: CASSIRYRDSLYNEQFF. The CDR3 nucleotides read TGTGCCAGTAGTATACGGTATCGGGACAGCCTGTACAATGAGCAGTTCTTC.

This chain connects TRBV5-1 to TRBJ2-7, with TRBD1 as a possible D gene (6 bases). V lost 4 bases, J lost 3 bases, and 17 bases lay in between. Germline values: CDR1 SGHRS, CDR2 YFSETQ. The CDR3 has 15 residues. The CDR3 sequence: CASSLAPGTYYEQYF. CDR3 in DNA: TGCGCCAGCAGCCTCGCGCCCGGGACATACTACGAGCAGTACTTC.

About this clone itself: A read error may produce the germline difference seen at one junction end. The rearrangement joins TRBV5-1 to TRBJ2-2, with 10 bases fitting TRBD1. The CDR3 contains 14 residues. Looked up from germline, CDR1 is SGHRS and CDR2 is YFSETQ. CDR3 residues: CASRDRGNAGELIF. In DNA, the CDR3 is TGCGCCAGCAGGGACAGGGGGAACGCCGGGGAGCTGATTTTT.

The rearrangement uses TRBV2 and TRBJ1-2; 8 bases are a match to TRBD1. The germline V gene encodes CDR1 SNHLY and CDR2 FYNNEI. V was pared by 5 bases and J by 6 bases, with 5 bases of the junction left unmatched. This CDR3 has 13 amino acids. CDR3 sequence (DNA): TGTGCCAGCAGTAGGACAGGGAGCGATGGCTACACCTTC. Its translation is CASSRTGSDGYTF.

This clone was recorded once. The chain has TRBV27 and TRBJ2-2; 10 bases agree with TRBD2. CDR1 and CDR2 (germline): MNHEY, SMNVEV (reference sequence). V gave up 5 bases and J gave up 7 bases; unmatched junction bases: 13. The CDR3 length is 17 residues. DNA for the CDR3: TGTGCCAGCAGTACCCCCGCAGCGGGAGGGGGGGGCGGGGAGCTGTTTTTT. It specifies CASSTPAAGGGGGELFF.

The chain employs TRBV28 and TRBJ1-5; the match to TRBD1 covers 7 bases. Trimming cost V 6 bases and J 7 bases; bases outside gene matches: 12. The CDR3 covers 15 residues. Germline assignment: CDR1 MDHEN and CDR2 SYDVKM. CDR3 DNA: TGTGCCAGCAGCTGGGGACAGCCTTGGGAACAGCCCCAGCATTTT. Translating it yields CASSWGQPWEQPQHF.

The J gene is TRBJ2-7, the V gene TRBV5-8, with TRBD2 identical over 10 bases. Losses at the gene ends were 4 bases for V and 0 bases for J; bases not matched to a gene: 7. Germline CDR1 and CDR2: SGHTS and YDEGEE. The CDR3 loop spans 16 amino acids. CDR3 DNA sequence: TGTGCCAGCAGCGGGTTGCTAGCGGGAGTCTCCTACGAGCAGTACTTC. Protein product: CASSGLLAGVSYEQYF. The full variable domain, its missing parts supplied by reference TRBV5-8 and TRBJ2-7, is EAGVTQSPTHLIKTRGQQATLRCSPISGHTSVYWYQQALGLGLQFLLWYDEGEERNRGNFPPRFSGRQFPNYSSELNVNALELEDSALYLCASSGLLAGVSYEQYFGPGTRLTVT.

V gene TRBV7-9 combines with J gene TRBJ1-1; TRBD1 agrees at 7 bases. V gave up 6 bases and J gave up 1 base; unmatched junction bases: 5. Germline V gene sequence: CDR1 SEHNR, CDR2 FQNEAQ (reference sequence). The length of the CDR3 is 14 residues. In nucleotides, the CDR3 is TGTGCCAGCAGTCGACAGGGCCAGAACACTGAAGCTTTCTTT. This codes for CASSRQGQNTEAFF.

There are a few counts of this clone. CDR3 loop: CASSRGTSPRETQYF. CDR3 DNA: TGTGCCAGCAGCCGAGGCACCTCTCCTCGGGAGACCCAGTACTTC. This chain connects TRBV7-9 to TRBJ2-5; no clear D. The CDR3 totals 15 residues. Germline values: CDR1 SEHNR, CDR2 FQNEAQ (reference sequence). V lost 5 bases to trimming and J lost 5 bases, with 18 bases between them.

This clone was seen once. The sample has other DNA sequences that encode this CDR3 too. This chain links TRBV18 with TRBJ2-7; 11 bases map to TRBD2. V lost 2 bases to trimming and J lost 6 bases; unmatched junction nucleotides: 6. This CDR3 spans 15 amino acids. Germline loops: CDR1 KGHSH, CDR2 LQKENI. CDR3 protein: CASSPGTSGSCEQYF. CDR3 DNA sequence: TGTGCCAGCTCACCAGGGACTAGCGGAAGCTGCGAGCAGTACTTC.

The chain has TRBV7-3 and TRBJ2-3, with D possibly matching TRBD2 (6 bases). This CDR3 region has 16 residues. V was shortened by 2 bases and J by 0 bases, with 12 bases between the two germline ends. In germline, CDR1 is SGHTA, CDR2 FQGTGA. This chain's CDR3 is CASSLGWRGSTDTQYF. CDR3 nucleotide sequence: TGTGCCAGCAGCTTAGGGTGGCGGGGAAGCACAGATACGCAGTATTTT.

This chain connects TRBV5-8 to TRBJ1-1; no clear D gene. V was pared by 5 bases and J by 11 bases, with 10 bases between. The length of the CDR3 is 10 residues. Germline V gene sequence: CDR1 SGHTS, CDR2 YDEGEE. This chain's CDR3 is CASRRAGAFF. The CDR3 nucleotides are TGTGCCAGCAGAAGGGCGGGGGCTTTCTTT.

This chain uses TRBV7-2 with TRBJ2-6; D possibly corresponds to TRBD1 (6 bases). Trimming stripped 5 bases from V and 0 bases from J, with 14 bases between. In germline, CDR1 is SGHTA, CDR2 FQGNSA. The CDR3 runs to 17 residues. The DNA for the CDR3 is TGTGCCAGCAGCCAGCGAACAGGGAGCTCTGGGGCCAACGTCCTGACTTTC. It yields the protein CASSQRTGSSGANVLTF.

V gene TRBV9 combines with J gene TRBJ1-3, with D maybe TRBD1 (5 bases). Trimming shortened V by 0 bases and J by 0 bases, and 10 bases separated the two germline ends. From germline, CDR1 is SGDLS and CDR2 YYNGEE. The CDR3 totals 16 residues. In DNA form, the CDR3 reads TGTGCCAGCAGCGTAGGAGTCAGGGACTCTGGAAACACCATATATTTT. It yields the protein CASSVGVRDSGNTIYF.

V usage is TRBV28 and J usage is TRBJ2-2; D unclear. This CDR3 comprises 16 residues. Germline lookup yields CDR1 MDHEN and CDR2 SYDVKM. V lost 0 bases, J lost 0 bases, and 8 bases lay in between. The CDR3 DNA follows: TGTGCCAGCAGTTTATGGGCTGCCCCGAACACCGGGGAGCTGTTTTTT. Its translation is CASSLWAAPNTGELFF. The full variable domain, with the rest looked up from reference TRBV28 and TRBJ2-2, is DVKVTQSSRYLVKRTGEKVFLECVQDMDHENMFWYRQDPGLGLRLIYFSYDVKMKEKGDIPEGYSVSREKKERFSLILESASTNQTSMYLCASSLWAAPNTGELFFGEGSRLTVL.

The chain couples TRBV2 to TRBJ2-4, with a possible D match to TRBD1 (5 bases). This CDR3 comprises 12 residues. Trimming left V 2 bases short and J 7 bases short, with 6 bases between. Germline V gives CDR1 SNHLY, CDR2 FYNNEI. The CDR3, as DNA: TGTGCCAGCAGTGAAAGGGGCAACATTCAGTACTTC. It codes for CASSERGNIQYF.

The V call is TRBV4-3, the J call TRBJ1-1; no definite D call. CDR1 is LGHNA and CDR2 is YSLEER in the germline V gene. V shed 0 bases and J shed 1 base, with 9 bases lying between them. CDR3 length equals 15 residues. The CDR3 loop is CASSQDQFSNTEAFF. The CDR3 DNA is TGCGCCAGCAGCCAAGATCAGTTTTCGAACACTGAAGCTTTCTTT.

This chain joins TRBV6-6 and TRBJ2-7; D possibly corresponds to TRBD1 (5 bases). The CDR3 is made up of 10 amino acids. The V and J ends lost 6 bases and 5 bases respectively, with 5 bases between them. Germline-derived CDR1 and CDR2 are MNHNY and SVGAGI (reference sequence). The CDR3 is CASRDNEQYF. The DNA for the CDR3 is TGTGCCAGCAGGGACAACGAGCAGTACTTC.

CDR3 in amino acids: CASSLFFSTLSNQPQHF. The CDR3 bases are TGTGCCAGCAGCTTGTTTTTTTCGACACTCAGCAATCAGCCCCAGCATTTT. The rearrangement joins TRBV5-6 to TRBJ1-5; D is ambiguous. Germline CDR1 SGHDT, CDR2 YYEEEE. V lost 1 base and J lost 1, with 15 bases in between. CDR3 length: 17 amino acids.

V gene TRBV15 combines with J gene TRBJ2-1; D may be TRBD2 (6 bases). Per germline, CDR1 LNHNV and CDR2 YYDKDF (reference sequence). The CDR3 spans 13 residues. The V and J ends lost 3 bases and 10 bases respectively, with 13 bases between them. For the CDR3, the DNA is TGTGCCACCAGCAGCCACAGCGGACTAGAGCAGTTCTTC. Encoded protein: CATSSHSGLEQFF.

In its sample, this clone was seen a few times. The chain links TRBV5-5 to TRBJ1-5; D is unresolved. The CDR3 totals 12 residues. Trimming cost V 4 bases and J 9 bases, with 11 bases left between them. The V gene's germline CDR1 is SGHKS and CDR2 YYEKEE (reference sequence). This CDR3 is CASSTGSWPQHF. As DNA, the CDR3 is TGTGCCAGCAGCACGGGGTCCTGGCCCCAGCATTTT.

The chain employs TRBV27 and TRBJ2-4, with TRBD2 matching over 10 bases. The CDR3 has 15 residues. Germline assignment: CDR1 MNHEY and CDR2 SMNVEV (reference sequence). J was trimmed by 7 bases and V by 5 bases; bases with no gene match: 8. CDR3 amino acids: CASSINSGGNNIQYF. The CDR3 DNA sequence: TGTGCCAGCAGTATTAATAGCGGGGGGAATAACATTCAGTACTTC.